This T cell receptor (beta chain) originates from a study of cytotoxic CD8 clonotypes in ibrutinib-treated CLL. Study summary: The samples contained 260,000 or so productive templates on average. They also contained an average of 94,082 productive rearrangements.

Regarding this clone: Its antigen is undetermined. Distinct nucleotide sequences in the sample also encode this CDR3.

Notes on the study in general: Before falling back toward baseline at progression, clonality had risen at the time of ibrutinib response. Contraction or stability on treatment was seen for public clonotypes, which were uncommon.

Only in-frame clones appear in the TCRdb table, and some are missing; sequencing was by immunoSEQ multiplex PCR. The sample yields over 130,000 clones, around 82% seen once. Trimming pared 2 bases from V and 5 bases from J, leaving 14 bases between. The CDR3 spans 14 residues. Germline assignment: CDR1 SGHRS and CDR2 YFSETQ. J is TRBJ2-7 and V is TRBV5-1, with D possibly matching TRBD1 (6 bases). This receptor was taken from a human donor with chronic lymphocytic leukemia. The source material was PBMCs, sampled after 36 months of ibrutinib treatment. The CDR3 DNA follows: TGCGCCAGCAGCTTTTCCGGGACAAGCCACGAGCAGTACTTC. Amino acid sequence: CASSFSGTSHEQYF. Based on the CDR3 plus reference TRBV5-1 and TRBJ2-7, the full variable domain is KAGVTQTPRYLIKTRGQQVTLSCSPISGHRSVSWYQQTPGQGLQFLFEYFSETQRNKGNFPGRFSGRQFSNSRSEMNVSTLELGDSALYLCASSFSGTSHEQYFGPGTRLTVT.